The entry that follows covers one T cell receptor (beta chain) sequence. The antigen is not known. Rectal tissue came from one to two pinch biopsies taken at colonoscopy. CDR3 size: 15 residues. J lost 1 base, V lost 3 bases, and 2 bases had no gene match. Looked up from germline, CDR1 is WNHNN and CDR2 is SYGVQD (reference sequence). Up to 500,000 reads were sequenced per sample. Profiled with immunoSEQ multiplex PCR; TCRdb holds only in-frame clones, not every one. This table holds fewer than 12,000 clones, approximately 85% found once. The sample originates from a study of pediatric ulcerative colitis. Findings and caveats of the study: Total lymphocyte DNA, not sorted subsets, was the template. Ulcerative colitis patients shared more blood-rectal clones than controls. Rectal pinch biopsies may have included blood-derived T cells, especially in patients with overt colitis.

The specimen sequenced was gut tissue. This chain uses TRBV10-1 with TRBJ2-1, with 8 nucleotides matching TRBD2. This sequence was found in a girl between 5 and 17 years old who was a control in a study of pediatric ulcerative colitis. CDR3 in amino acids: CASSDGTSSYNEQFF. CDR3 nucleotides: TGCGCCAGCAGTGACGGGACTAGTTCCTACAATGAGCAGTTCTTC.